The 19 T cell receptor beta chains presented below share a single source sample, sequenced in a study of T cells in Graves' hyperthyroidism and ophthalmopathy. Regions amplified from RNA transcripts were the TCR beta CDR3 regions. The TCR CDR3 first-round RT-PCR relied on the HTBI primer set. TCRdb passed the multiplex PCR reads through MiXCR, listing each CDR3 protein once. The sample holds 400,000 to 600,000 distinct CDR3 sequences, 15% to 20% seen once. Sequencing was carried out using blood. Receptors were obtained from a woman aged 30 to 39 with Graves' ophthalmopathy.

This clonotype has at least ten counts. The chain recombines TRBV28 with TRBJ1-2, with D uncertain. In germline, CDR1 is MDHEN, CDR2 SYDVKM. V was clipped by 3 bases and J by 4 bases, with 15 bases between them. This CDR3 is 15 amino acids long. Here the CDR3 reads CASSFQLKPVYGYTF. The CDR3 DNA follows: TGTGCCAGCAGTTTCCAACTAAAACCCGTCTATGGCTACACCTTC.

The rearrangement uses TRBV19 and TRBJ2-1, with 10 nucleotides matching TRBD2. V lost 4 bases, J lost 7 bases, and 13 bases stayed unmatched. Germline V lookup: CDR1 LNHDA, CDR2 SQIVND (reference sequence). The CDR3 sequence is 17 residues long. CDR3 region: CASSNEGAGLADNEQFF. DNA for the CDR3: TGTGCCAGTAGTAATGAGGGTGCCGGACTAGCGGATAATGAGCAGTTCTTC.

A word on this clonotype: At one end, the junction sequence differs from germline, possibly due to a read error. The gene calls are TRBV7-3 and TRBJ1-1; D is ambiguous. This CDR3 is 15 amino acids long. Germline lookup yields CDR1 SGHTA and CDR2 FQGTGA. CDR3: CVSSLDGRKNTEAFF. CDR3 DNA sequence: TGTGTCAGCAGCTTAGACGGGAGAAAAAACACTGAAGCTTTCTTT.

The chain's CDR3 is CASSLERGYGYTF. CDR3 coding DNA: TGTGCCAGCAGCTTAGAAAGGGGGTATGGCTACACCTTC. V is TRBV7-2 and J is TRBJ1-2, with D perhaps matching TRBD1 (6 bases). The ends were cut back, 1 base at V and 5 bases at J, with 8 bases in the middle. The CDR3 runs 13 residues. CDR1 and CDR2 from the germline V gene are SGHTA and FQGNSA. The whole variable domain, filled in from reference TRBV7-2 and TRBJ1-2, reads GAGVSQSPSNKVTEKGKDVELRCDPISGHTALYWYRQSLGQGLEFLIYFQGNSAPDKSGLPSDRFSAERTGGSVSTLTIQRTQQEDSAVYLCASSLERGYGYTFGSGTRLTVV.

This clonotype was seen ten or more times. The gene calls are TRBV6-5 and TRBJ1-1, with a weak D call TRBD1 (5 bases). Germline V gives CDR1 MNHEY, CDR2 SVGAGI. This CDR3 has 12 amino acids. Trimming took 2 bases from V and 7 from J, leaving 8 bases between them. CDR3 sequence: CASSYNRREAFF. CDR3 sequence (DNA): TGTGCCAGCAGTTACAACAGGCGTGAAGCTTTCTTT.

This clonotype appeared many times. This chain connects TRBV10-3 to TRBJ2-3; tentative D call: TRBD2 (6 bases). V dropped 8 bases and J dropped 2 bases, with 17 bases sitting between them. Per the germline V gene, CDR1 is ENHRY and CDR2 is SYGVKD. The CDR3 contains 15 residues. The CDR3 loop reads CAIGGTTSNTDTQYF. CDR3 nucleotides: TGTGCCATCGGGGGGACCACTAGCAACACAGATACGCAGTATTTT.

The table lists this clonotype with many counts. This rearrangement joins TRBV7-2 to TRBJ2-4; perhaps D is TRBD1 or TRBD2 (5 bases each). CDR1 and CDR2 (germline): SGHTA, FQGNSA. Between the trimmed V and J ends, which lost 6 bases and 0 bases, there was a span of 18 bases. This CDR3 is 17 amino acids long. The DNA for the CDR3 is TGTGCCAGCAGTCTTAGAGACCCGAGGGGAGCCAAAAACATTCAGTACTTC. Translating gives CASSLRDPRGAKNIQYF.

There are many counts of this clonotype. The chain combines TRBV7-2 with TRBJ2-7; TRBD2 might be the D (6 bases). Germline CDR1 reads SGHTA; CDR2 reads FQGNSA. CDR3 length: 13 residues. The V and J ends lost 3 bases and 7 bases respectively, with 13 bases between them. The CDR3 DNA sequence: TGTGCCAGCAGCTTTCCGTCCGCGGGGGAGCAGTACTTC. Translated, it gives CASSFPSAGEQYF.

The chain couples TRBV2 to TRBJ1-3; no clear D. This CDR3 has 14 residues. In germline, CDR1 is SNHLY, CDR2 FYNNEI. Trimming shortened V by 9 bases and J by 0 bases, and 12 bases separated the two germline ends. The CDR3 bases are TGTGCCAGTATAGAGCGAAGCTCTGGAAACACCATATATTTT. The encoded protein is CASIERSSGNTIYF.

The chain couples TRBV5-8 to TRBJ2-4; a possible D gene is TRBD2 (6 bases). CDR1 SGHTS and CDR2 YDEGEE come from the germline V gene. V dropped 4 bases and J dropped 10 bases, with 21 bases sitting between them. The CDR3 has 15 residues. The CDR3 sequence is CASSPEQAAGWIQYF. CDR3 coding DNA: TGTGCCAGCAGCCCCGAGCAGGCCGCGGGGTGGATTCAGTACTTC. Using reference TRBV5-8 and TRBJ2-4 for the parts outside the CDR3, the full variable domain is EAGVTQSPTHLIKTRGQQATLRCSPISGHTSVYWYQQALGLGLQFLLWYDEGEERNRGNFPPRFSGRQFPNYSSELNVNALELEDSALYLCASSPEQAAGWIQYFGAGTRLSVL.

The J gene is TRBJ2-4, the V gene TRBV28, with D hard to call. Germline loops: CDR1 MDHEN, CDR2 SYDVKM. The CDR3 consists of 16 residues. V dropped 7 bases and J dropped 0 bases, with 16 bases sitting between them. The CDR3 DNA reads TGTGCCAGCATGGGCGGCGGTATCCAAGCCAAAAACATTCAGTACTTC. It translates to CASMGGGIQAKNIQYF.

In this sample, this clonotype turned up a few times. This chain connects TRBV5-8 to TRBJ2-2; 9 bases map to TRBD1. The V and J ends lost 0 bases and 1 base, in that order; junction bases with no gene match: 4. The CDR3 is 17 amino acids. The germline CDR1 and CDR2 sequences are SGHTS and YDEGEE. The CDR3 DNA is TGTGCCAGCAGCTTGGGAGTGGGACAGGGGAACACCGGGGAGCTGTTTTTT. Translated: CASSLGVGQGNTGELFF.

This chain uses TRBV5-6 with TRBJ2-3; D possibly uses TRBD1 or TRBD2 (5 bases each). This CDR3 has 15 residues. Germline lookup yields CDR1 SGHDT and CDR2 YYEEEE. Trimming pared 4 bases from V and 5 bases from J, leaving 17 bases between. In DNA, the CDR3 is TGTGCCAGCAGCCTTCGGGACGCACCGGGAGATACGCAGTATTTT. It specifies CASSLRDAPGDTQYF.

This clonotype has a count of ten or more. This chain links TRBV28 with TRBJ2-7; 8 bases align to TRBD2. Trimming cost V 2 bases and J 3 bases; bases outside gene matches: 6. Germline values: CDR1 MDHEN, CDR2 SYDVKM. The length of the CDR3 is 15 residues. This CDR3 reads CASSLSVAGFYEQYF. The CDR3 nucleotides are TGTGCCAGCAGTTTAAGCGTAGCGGGATTCTACGAGCAGTACTTC. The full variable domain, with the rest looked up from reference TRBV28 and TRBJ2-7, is DVKVTQSSRYLVKRTGEKVFLECVQDMDHENMFWYRQDPGLGLRLIYFSYDVKMKEKGDIPEGYSVSREKKERFSLILESASTNQTSMYLCASSLSVAGFYEQYFGPGTRLTVT.

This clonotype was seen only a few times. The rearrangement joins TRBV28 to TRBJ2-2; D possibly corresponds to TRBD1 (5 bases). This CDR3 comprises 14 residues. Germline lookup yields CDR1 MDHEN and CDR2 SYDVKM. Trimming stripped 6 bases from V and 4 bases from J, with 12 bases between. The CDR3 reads CASSHPRATGELFF. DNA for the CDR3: TGTGCCAGCAGCCACCCCAGGGCCACCGGGGAGCTGTTTTTT.

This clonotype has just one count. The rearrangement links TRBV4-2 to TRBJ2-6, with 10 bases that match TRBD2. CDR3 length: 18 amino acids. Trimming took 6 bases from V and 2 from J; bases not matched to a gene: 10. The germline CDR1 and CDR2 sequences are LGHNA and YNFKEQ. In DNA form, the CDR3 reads TGTGCCAGCAGTATCGCTAGCGGGAGTCTGGCTGGGGCCAACGTCCTGACTTTC. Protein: CASSIASGSLAGANVLTF.

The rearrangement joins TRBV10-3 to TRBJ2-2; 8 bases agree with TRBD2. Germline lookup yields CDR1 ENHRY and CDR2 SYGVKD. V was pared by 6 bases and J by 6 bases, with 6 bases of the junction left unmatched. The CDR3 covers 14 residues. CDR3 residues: CAIRPGLDAGELFF. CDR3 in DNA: TGTGCCATCAGGCCGGGACTAGATGCCGGGGAGCTGTTTTTT.

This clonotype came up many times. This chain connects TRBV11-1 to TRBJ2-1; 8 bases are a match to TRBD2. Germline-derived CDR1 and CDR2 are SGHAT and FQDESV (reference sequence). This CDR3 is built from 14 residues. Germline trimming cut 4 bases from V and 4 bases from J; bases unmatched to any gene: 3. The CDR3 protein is CASSWASGYNEQFF. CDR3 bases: TGTGCCAGCAGCTGGGCTAGCGGGTACAATGAGCAGTTCTTC.

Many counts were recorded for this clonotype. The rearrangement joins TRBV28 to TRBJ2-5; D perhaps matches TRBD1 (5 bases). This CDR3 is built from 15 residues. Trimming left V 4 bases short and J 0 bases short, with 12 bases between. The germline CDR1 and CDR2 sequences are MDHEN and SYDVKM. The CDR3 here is CASSYRTWYQETQYF. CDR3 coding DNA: TGTGCCAGCAGTTACAGGACCTGGTACCAAGAGACCCAGTACTTC.